The clone carrying this T cell receptor beta chain was counted ten times or more. Amplification of TCR beta CDR3 regions was performed using RNA transcripts as template. First-round RT-PCR with HTBI primers amplified the TCR CDR3 region. TCRdb called the multiplex PCR reads again in MiXCR, with one record for every CDR3 protein. The sample carries 600,000 to 700,000 distinct CDR3 sequences, about 15% recorded once. The data were obtained in a study of T cells in Graves' hyperthyroidism and ophthalmopathy. The ends were cut back, 4 bases at V and 4 bases at J, with 10 bases in the middle. The CDR3 is made up of 13 amino acids. Germline assignment: CDR1 MDHEN and CDR2 SYDVKM.

Material: blood. The clonotype was recovered from a woman aged 40 to 50 with Graves' ophthalmopathy. The chain employs TRBV28 and TRBJ1-2; the D gene is possibly TRBD1 (5 bases). This CDR3 reads CASSSTDLYGYTF. The CDR3 DNA is TGTGCCAGCAGTTCGACAGACCTCTATGGCTACACCTTC.